A selection of T cell receptor beta chains follows, all from one sample in a study of cytomegalovirus exposure and HLA in healthy donors. Assay: immunoSEQ multiplex PCR; the TCRdb copy retains only in-frame clones and omits some. In the table there are 150,000 to 200,000 clones, over 80% of which are singletons. Sequencing was carried out using PBMCs. Every receptor here comes from a woman between 18 and 30 years old in good health and CMV-seronegative. Each CDR3 is given with its conserved first and last residue. D genes are given only for firm matches. A row's size may be missing; if present it is once, few, many or a size class.

clone_size	v_call	j_call	d_call	cdr3_aa
.	TRBV12-5	TRBJ1-5	TRBD1	CASGDQQGGKGNQPQHF
.	TRBV10-1	TRBJ2-2	.	CAIGGPNTGELFF
.	TRBV5-4	TRBJ1-4	TRBD1	CASRQGNEKLFF
.	TRBV19	TRBJ1-6	TRBD1	CASSIQSQGGRSPLHF
once	TRBV6-1	.	.	CASSEAGGAYEQYF
.	TRBV30	TRBJ1-3	.	CAWNRGFGNTIYF
.	TRBV19	TRBJ1-5	TRBD1	CASSQGGYSNQPQHF
.	TRBV5-1	TRBJ2-1	TRBD2	CASSLGGGYNEQFF
.	TRBV10-2	TRBJ1-5	TRBD1	CASSDGDRNQPQHF
.	TRBV5-6	TRBJ1-4	.	CASSLVSAWASTNEKLFF
.	TRBV27	TRBJ1-2	.	CASSLGGGQYGYTF
.	TRBV9	TRBJ2-1	TRBD1	CASSVRTGDNEQFF
few	TRBV27	TRBJ1-1	.	CASSYPGHPVAFF
.	TRBV28	TRBJ1-5	TRBD1	CASSLWGGQGASNQPQHF
.	TRBV5-6	TRBJ1-6	.	CASSLGQVVASPLHF
few	TRBV5-1	TRBJ2-3	.	CASREGRLTDTQYF
.	TRBV5-6	TRBJ1-2	TRBD1	CASSYRDRGYGYTF
once	TRBV29-1	TRBJ2-2	.	CSVVQGLPTGELFF
.	TRBV19	TRBJ2-4	TRBD1	CASSISDRGAKNIQYF
.	TRBV21-1	TRBJ1-3	.	CASSGREGGNTIYF
.	TRBV6-6	TRBJ2-3	TRBD2	CASSYGSSGADTQYF
.	TRBV20-1	TRBJ2-3	.	CSATLRDTQYF
.	TRBV7-9	TRBJ2-3	TRBD1	CASSRDRALSTDTQYF
.	TRBV7-9	TRBJ2-5	.	CASSLGSGAQYF
.	TRBV4-1	TRBJ2-7	TRBD1	CASSLTGMMYEQYF
once	TRBV7-9	TRBJ1-2	TRBD1	CASSLDRGRGNGYTF
.	TRBV7-9	TRBJ2-7	.	CASSQTKYEQYF
.	TRBV5-6	TRBJ1-2	.	CASSPPRTDNYGYTF
.	TRBV9	TRBJ2-1	TRBD2	CASSVGRGAGYGGEQFF
.	TRBV11-1	TRBJ2-7	TRBD2	CASSFTGGRSSYEQYF
.	TRBV19	TRBJ1-1	TRBD1	CASSIGSVFDNPGQGMNTEAFF
.	TRBV18	TRBJ1-2	TRBD1	CASLERTGLNYGYTF
.	TRBV27	TRBJ2-7	.	CASQGLQGKYYEQYF
.	TRBV30	TRBJ1-5	TRBD1	CAWSLGTGYSRTQHF
.	TRBV7-3	TRBJ1-1	.	CASSTTGEDGTEAFF
.	TRBV7-8	TRBJ1-1	.	CASSPTYREREAFF
.	TRBV7-8	TRBJ2-4	.	CASSPTGQGLAKNIQYF
.	TRBV18	TRBJ2-3	TRBD1	CASSPPLRQGAHQTKDTQYF
.	TRBV9	TRBJ2-5	.	CASSEGDPQETQYF
.	TRBV27	TRBJ1-2	TRBD1	CASQGEGYTF